These T cell receptor beta chains were read from a single sample in a study of blood T cell repertoires in COVID-19. Method: immunoSEQ multiplex PCR; TCRdb's copy keeps in-frame clones and lacks some. The repertoire holds more than 90,000 clones, with around 94% as singletons. Sequencing used peripheral blood. The receptors come from a man between 45 and 60 years old with active COVID-19. Both conserved end residues are part of each CDR3. The D gene is left open where the match is weak. Clone size, where shown, is once, few, many, or a class for clones that have expanded.

>TRBV28|TRBJ2-3|.|TRBD2
TGTGCCAGCAGCGTCGGGGGGGGCTCGGCAGATACGCAGTATTTT
CASSVGGGSADTQYF
>TRBV6-2/TRBV6-3|TRBJ2-1|.|.
TGTGCCAGCAGTTACGTCAGGGTAGCCCACAATGAGCAGTTCTTC
CASSYVRVAHNEQFF
>TRBV5-6|TRBJ2-1|.|.
TGTGCCAGCAGCTTGGAGAAGAGAGGGCAGTTCTTC
CASSLEKRGQFF
>TRBV7-6|TRBJ2-7|.|TRBD2
TGTGCCAGCAGGGACTCGGACTCAGCGGGGGAGCAGTACTTC
CASRDSDSAGEQYF
>TRBV28|TRBJ1-1|.|TRBD1
TGTGCCAGCAGAGGACAGGCGGGGTCCGGCACTGAAGCTTTCTTT
CASRGQAGSGTEAFF
>TRBV3-1/TRBV3-2|TRBJ2-3|few|TRBD2
TGTGCCAGCAGCCAAGTAATACGGGAGGGCACAGATACGCAGTATTTT
CASSQVIREGTDTQYF
>TRBV6-5|TRBJ1-1|.|.
TGTGCCAGCAAGCGAGGGAACACTGAAGCTTTCTTT
CASKRGNTEAFF
>TRBV7-9|TRBJ2-2|.|TRBD1
TGTGCCAGCAGCGCTTTGGGACAGGCTAACACCGGGGAGCTGTTTTTT
CASSALGQANTGELFF
>TRBV7-8|TRBJ2-7|.|TRBD1
TGTGCCAGCAGCTCCGGACAGGGCGGCGAGCAGTACTTC
CASSSGQGGEQYF
>TRBV19|TRBJ1-2|.|TRBD1
TGTGCCAGCCGGGACAGGGGGCGAGGCTACACCTTC
CASRDRGRGYTF
>TRBV28|TRBJ2-5|once|TRBD1
TGTGCCAGCAGTCCAACAGGGGCCGAGGCTAGATTTGTCGAGACCCAGTACTTC
CASSPTGAEARFVETQYF
>TRBV9|TRBJ2-1|.|TRBD2
TGTGCCAGCAGCGTAGAAGGGACTAGCGGGATCAATGAGCAGTTCTTC
CASSVEGTSGINEQFF
>TRBV14|TRBJ2-1|.|TRBD1
TGTGCCAGCAGCACACCGGGACAGGGGAAATTAAATGAGCAGTTCTTC
CASSTPGQGKLNEQFF
>TRBV9|TRBJ1-1|.|TRBD1
TGTGCCAGCAGCAATACAGGGGGAACTGAAGCTTTCTTT
CASSNTGGTEAFF
>TRBV12-3/TRBV12-4|TRBJ2-7|.|.
TGTGCCAGCAGTTTTTGGCAGGACTACGAGCAGTACTTC
CASSFWQDYEQYF
>TRBV27|TRBJ1-1|.|.
TGTGCCAGCAGTCTGACGGCGCGGCATGAAGCTTTCTTT
CASSLTARHEAFF
>TRBV7-9|TRBJ2-7|.|.
TGTGCCAGCAGCTCCACCGGGACTTTATACTACGAGCAGTACTTC
CASSSTGTLYYEQYF
>TRBV15|TRBJ2-7|.|.
TGTGCCACCAGCAGAGATCTAGGGCAGTACTTC
CATSRDLGQYF
>TRBV7-2|TRBJ1-4|.|.
TGTGCCAGCAGCTTAGGGGGAGCCGGCTTCGGAAAACTGTTTTTT
CASSLGGAGFGKLFF
>TRBV6-5|TRBJ1-1|once|TRBD1
TGTGCCACCACACAGGGGGCAATTGAGAACACTGAAGCTTTCTTT
CATTQGAIENTEAFF
>TRBV23-1|TRBJ1-5|.|TRBD1
TGCGCCAGCAGGGGGACAGGGGATAGCAATCAGCCCCAGCATTTT
CASRGTGDSNQPQHF
>TRBV19|TRBJ2-6|.|.
TGTGCCAGTAGTACCCCTCCAGATCTCATCATTGGGGCCAACGTCCTGACTTTC
CASSTPPDLIIGANVLTF
>TRBV3-1/TRBV3-2|TRBJ1-5|.|.
TGTGCCAGCAGCCCCGGGACACCGAATCAGCCCCAGCATTTT
CASSPGTPNQPQHF
>TRBV11-3|TRBJ2-2|.|TRBD2
TGTGCCAGCAGCTTTTCCGGGAGGGCAAATACCGGGGAGCTGTTTTTT
CASSFSGRANTGELFF
>TRBV6-5|TRBJ1-4|.|TRBD1
TGTGCCAGCAGTTGGGACAGGGACTATGAAAAACTGTTTTTT
CASSWDRDYEKLFF
>TRBV7-8|TRBJ2-3|.|TRBD2
TGTGCCAGCAGCTTAGGACTAGCGGGAGAAGGTGATACGCAGTATTTT
CASSLGLAGEGDTQYF
>TRBV5-8|TRBJ1-5|.|TRBD1
TGTGCCAGCAGCTTGGCGGGGGGGACAGTTCCACCTCAGCCCCAGCATTTT
CASSLAGGTVPPQPQHF
>TRBV4-1|TRBJ2-7|.|TRBD1
TGCGCCAGCAGCCAAGTTAGGACAGGGGCCCCCGAGCAGTACTTC
CASSQVRTGAPEQYF
>TRBV4-1|TRBJ2-1|.|.
TGCGCCAGCGCCGGGGCGGGAACTGAGCAGTTCTTC
CASAGAGTEQFF
>TRBV19|TRBJ2-5|.|TRBD2
TGTGCCAGTAGTATAGAAGGACTAGCGGGAGTTGAGACCCAGTACTTC
CASSIEGLAGVETQYF
>TRBV20-1|TRBJ2-7|.|TRBD2
TGCAGTGCTAGTCTACCCCTAGCGGGAGGGTCCTACGAGCAGTACTTC
CSASLPLAGGSYEQYF
>TRBV19|TRBJ2-1|.|.
TGTGCCAGTAGTAAGACCAGCGGAGCCCCCTACAATGAGCAGTTCTTC
CASSKTSGAPYNEQFF
>TRBV3-1/TRBV3-2|TRBJ1-2|.|TRBD1
TGTGCCAGCAGCGGGACAGGCACATACTACTATGGCTACACCTTC
CASSGTGTYYYGYTF
>TRBV30|TRBJ2-1|.|TRBD2
TGTGCCTGGAGTGACCGACCACGGCCGGGGACTAGCGGGAAGATCGATGAGCAGTTCTTC
CAWSDRPRPGTSGKIDEQFF
>TRBV2|TRBJ1-3|once|TRBD1
TGTGCCAGCGCCAAAGGGGACAGGGGGCTCCGGTCTCGAAACACCATATATTTT
CASAKGDRGLRSRNTIYF
>TRBV7-3|TRBJ2-4|.|.
TGTGCCAGCAGCCCGTGGGAGGTAGTGGGACCTAAAAACATTCAGTACTTC
CASSPWEVVGPKNIQYF
>TRBV6-5|TRBJ2-1|.|TRBD2
TGTGCCAGCAGAAAAGAGGCGGGACTAGGCAATGAGCAGTTCTTC
CASRKEAGLGNEQFF
>TRBV28|TRBJ2-7|.|.
TGTGCCAGCAGTTCGGCCACTACCTACGAGCAGTACTTC
CASSSATTYEQYF
>TRBV7-9|TRBJ2-1|.|.
TGTGCCAGCAGCCCCCCGATGGGCCTTCAATGGGAGCAGTTCTTC
CASSPPMGLQWEQFF
>TRBV27|TRBJ2-7|.|TRBD2
TGTGCCAGCATAATGTGGACTAGCGGCTCCTACGAGCAGTACTTC
CASIMWTSGSYEQYF
>TRBV19|TRBJ2-1|.|TRBD2
TGTGCCAGTAGTACCACTAGCGGATTACAGTTCTTC
CASSTTSGLQFF
>TRBV3-1/TRBV3-2|TRBJ2-3|.|TRBD2
TGTGCCAGCAGCCCCGGGAGGTTTGGCCCGGATACGCAGTATTTT
CASSPGRFGPDTQYF
>TRBV19|TRBJ2-4|.|.
TGTGCCAGTAGTGCCCTGACAGGTTCGCTAGAAAACATTCAGTACTTC
CASSALTGSLENIQYF
>TRBV19|TRBJ2-6|once|.
TGTGCCAGTAGTCAGTCCTCTGGGGCCAACGTCCTGACTTTC
CASSQSSGANVLTF
>TRBV30|TRBJ2-1|.|.
TGTGCCTGGAGTGTGGGTAGCGACAATGAGCAGTTCTTC
CAWSVGSDNEQFF
>TRBV29-1|TRBJ1-1|.|.
TGCAGCGTTCTAGGACAGCCAATGAACACTGAAGCTTTCTTT
CSVLGQPMNTEAFF
>TRBV27|TRBJ2-1|.|TRBD1
TGTGCCAGCGGATTGGACACCTCAGGGGGTGAGCAGTTCTTC
CASGLDTSGGEQFF
>TRBV5-8|TRBJ1-4|.|TRBD1
TGTGCCAGCAGTACCGGGACAGGGGGTGAAAAACTGTTTTTT
CASSTGTGGEKLFF
>TRBV20-1|TRBJ1-6|.|.
TGCAGTGCTAGTTGGGGGGGTGGGAATTCACCCCTCCACTTT
CSASWGGGNSPLHF
>TRBV5-1|TRBJ2-1|.|TRBD1
TGCGCCAGCAGCGAGGGGACAGGTCGGGATGAGCAGTTCTTC
CASSEGTGRDEQFF
>TRBV12-3/TRBV12-4|TRBJ1-1|.|.
TGTGCCAGCAGTTTCTCGGGGGGCACTGAAGCTTTCTTT
CASSFSGGTEAFF
>TRBV25-1|TRBJ2-3|.|.
TGTGCCAGCAGTGAGGGTTGGAGGGGCACAGATACGCAGTATTTT
CASSEGWRGTDTQYF
>TRBV5-1|TRBJ2-5|.|.
TGCGCCAGCAGCTTCTCACGAGCCGGAGAGACCCAGTACTTC
CASSFSRAGETQYF
>TRBV5-6|TRBJ2-7|.|.
TGTGCCAGCACCCGCCGAGAGGCGGGGGCATGGGAGCAGTACTTC
CASTRREAGAWEQYF